The table lists the clone carrying this TCR beta chain with many counts. The antigen is unknown. This sample is drawn from a study of T cells in Graves' hyperthyroidism and ophthalmopathy. Graves' hyperthyroidism without ophthalmopathy progression within 18 months was termed stable. Fresh 10 ml peripheral blood yielded PBMCs. RNA transcripts yielded amplified TCR beta CDR3 regions. The HTBI primer set drove a first-round RT-PCR of the TCR CDR3. TCRdb re-called the multiplex PCR reads through MiXCR, storing one row per CDR3 protein. The data hold 750,000 to 900,000 distinct CDR3 sequences, with 35% to 45% observed a single time. Study-wide results and caveats: Classification by a 13 V-J model distinguished ophthalmopathy from stable hyperthyroidism.

This CDR3 has 12 residues. Per germline, CDR1 SQVTM and CDR2 ANQGSEA. V was cut by 5 bases and J by 4 bases, with 11 bases left in between. The sequence was obtained from a man between 18 and 35 years old with Graves' hyperthyroidism. The rearrangement links TRBV29-1 to TRBJ1-1, with unresolved D. Sequencing used blood. The CDR3 DNA reads as TGCAGCGTTTTACACCGGTCCACTGAAGCTTTCTTT. Translated: CSVLHRSTEAFF.